This T cell receptor (beta chain) was identified during a study of T cell repertoires in cytomegalovirus infection. CDR3 length equals 15 residues. Trimming removed 10 bases from V and 7 bases from J, with 25 bases in between. CDR1 is SGHVS, CDR2 FNYEAQ, per germline. Using its own MiXCR run on the reads, TCRdb lists one record per CDR3 protein. The data hold some 230,000 distinct CDR3 sequences, with approximately 24% observed a single time. On this clonotype itself: A much bigger clone sits one base away, suggesting this may be a read error.

The V call is TRBV7-6, the J call TRBJ1-1, with TRBD1 as a possible D gene (6 bases). This receptor was taken from a human donor in good health (CMV status not recorded). Some clones in this sample may be carry-over from other donors' samples. The sequencing sample was made of CD8+ T cells from PBMCs. The CDR3 spells CANSPAEGHVREAFF. The CDR3 DNA reads TGTGCCAACAGTCCCGCGGAGGGACACGTTCGTGAAGCTTTCTTT.